A single sample is the source of the 15 T cell receptor beta chains below, sequenced in a study of control samples from healthy donors and cancer patients. TCRdb keeps only in-frame clones here, not all; method: immunoSEQ multiplex PCR. The table lists about 120,000 clones, around 92% of them singletons. The sequenced material came from blood. Receptors were obtained from a man aged 45-65 years in good health.

In this sample, this clone turned up once. J is TRBJ2-5 and V is TRBV6-1; 8 bases agree with TRBD2. After removal of 3 bases from V and 4 bases from J, the junction contained 7 bases not matched to a gene. The CDR3 covers 15 residues. The germline V gene has CDR1 MNHNS and CDR2 SASEGT. The CDR3 bases are TGTGCCAGCAGTGAGACTAGCGTGGGGGGAGAGACCCAGTACTTC. This gives the protein CASSETSVGGETQYF.

The chain is built from TRBV11-2 and TRBJ1-2, with 7 bases aligning to TRBD1. V shed 1 base and J 4 bases; nucleotides not matched to a gene: 6. Germline CDR1 SGHAT, CDR2 FQNNGV. The CDR3 consists of 15 residues. The CDR3 reads CASSLGGGHFYGYTF. Here the CDR3 DNA reads TGTGCCAGCAGCTTAGGAGGGGGCCACTTCTATGGCTACACCTTC.

The DNA for the CDR3 is TGTGCCAGCAGTTACCAACCTACAGGAGAGAACACTGAAGCTTTCTTT. Protein sequence: CASSYQPTGENTEAFF. V is TRBV6-5 and J is TRBJ1-1; D is perhaps TRBD1 (5 bases). Trimming took 2 bases from V and 1 from J, leaving 14 bases between them. Germline CDR1 is MNHEY and CDR2 is SVGAGI. The CDR3 spans 16 residues.

The chain employs TRBV6-6 and TRBJ1-2, with TRBD1 matching over 9 bases. Germline CDR1 MNHNY, CDR2 SVGAGI (reference sequence). The CDR3 runs to 18 residues. V lost 5 bases and J lost 4; bases outside the gene matches: 17. The CDR3 spells CASSPWTGDVPLVYGYTF. For the CDR3, the DNA is TGTGCCAGCAGTCCGTGGACAGGGGACGTCCCTCTAGTCTATGGCTACACCTTC.

The chain recombines TRBV18 with TRBJ2-1; D call uncertain. CDR3 length: 13 amino acids. Trimming cost V 1 base and J 10 bases, with 11 bases left between them. Germline-derived CDR1 and CDR2 are KGHSH and LQKENI. The CDR3 region is CASSPQNGREQFF. The CDR3 DNA follows: TGTGCCAGCTCACCACAAAACGGACGGGAGCAGTTCTTC.

This clone was observed once. The chain is built from TRBV18 and TRBJ1-2; TRBD1 is a possible D gene (5 bases). V dropped 6 bases and J dropped 8 bases, with 25 bases sitting between them. The CDR3 totals 16 residues. Germline-derived CDR1 and CDR2 are KGHSH and LQKENI. CDR3 loop: CASSPLDPLGTEGYTF. The CDR3 DNA is TGTGCCAGCTCCCCATTGGACCCCCTCGGGACGGAAGGCTACACCTTC. Full variable domain (outside the CDR3, taken from reference TRBV18 and TRBJ1-2): NAGVMQNPRHLVRRRGQEARLRCSPMKGHSHVYWYRQLPEEGLKFMVYLQKENIIDESGMPKERFSAEFPKEGPSILRIQQVVRGDSAAYFCASSPLDPLGTEGYTFGSGTRLTVV.

The chain links TRBV6-2 or TRBV6-3 to TRBJ1-1; D might be TRBD1 (5 bases). Per germline, CDR1 MNHEY and CDR2 SVGEGT. This CDR3 has 14 residues. Trimming shortened V by 3 bases and J by 1 base, and 9 bases separated the two germline ends. This chain's CDR3 is CASSYGGANTEAFF. In DNA form, the CDR3 reads TGTGCCAGCAGTTATGGAGGGGCGAACACTGAAGCTTTCTTT.

The count of this clone is one. Other DNA sequences in the sample encode the same CDR3. The V gene is TRBV18, the J gene TRBJ1-2; a weak D match, TRBD1 (5 bases). CDR3 size: 13 residues. Per the germline V gene, CDR1 is KGHSH and CDR2 is LQKENI. Trimming took 3 bases from V and 3 from J, leaving 8 bases between them. The CDR3 here is CASSPGGDYGYTF. The DNA of the CDR3 is TGTGCCAGCTCACCGGGGGGGGACTATGGCTACACCTTC.

The rearrangement uses TRBV18 and TRBJ2-1, with D uncertain. Between the trimmed V and J ends, which lost 0 bases and 0 bases, there was a span of 12 bases. From germline, CDR1 is KGHSH and CDR2 LQKENI. The CDR3 runs to 17 residues. This chain's CDR3 is CASSPPARRSSYNEQFF. For the CDR3, the DNA is TGTGCCAGCTCACCACCGGCACGCCGGAGCTCCTACAATGAGCAGTTCTTC.

This chain connects TRBV7-2 to TRBJ2-5, with D perhaps given as TRBD1 or TRBD2 (5 bases each). The CDR3 spans 15 residues. The ends were cut back, 0 bases at V and 1 base at J, with 9 bases in the middle. CDR1 SGHTA and CDR2 FQGNSA come from the germline V gene. The CDR3 DNA sequence: TGTGCCAGCAGCTTAGCGGGGACCGCCCAAGAGACCCAGTACTTC. Translated, it gives CASSLAGTAQETQYF.

The chain combines TRBV19 with TRBJ1-5; tentative D call: TRBD1 (5 bases). The V end lost 7 bases, the J end lost 3 bases, and 10 bases lay between the germline ends. Germline loops: CDR1 LNHDA, CDR2 SQIVND (reference sequence). The CDR3 spans 13 residues. This CDR3 reads CASNRQFNQPQHF. The CDR3 DNA is TGTGCCAGTAATAGACAGTTCAATCAGCCCCAGCATTTT.

This sequence joins TRBV6-5 and TRBJ2-7, with D possibly called TRBD1 or TRBD2 (5 bases each). Germline CDR1 reads MNHEY; CDR2 reads SVGAGI. V was clipped by 6 bases and J by 5 bases, with 20 bases between them. The CDR3 has 15 amino acids. In nucleotides, the CDR3 is TGTGCCAGCAGCCTAGATGGACACGGGATCAACGAGCAGTACTTC. As protein: CASSLDGHGINEQYF.

The chain links TRBV6-9 to TRBJ1-1, with D uncertain. V shed 0 bases and J shed 0 bases, with 2 bases lying between them. Germline V CDR1 and CDR2: MNHGY, SVAAGI. CDR3 length equals 13 residues. CDR3 residues: CASSYSVNTEAFF. The CDR3 nucleotides read TGTGCCAGCAGTTATTCGGTGAACACTGAAGCTTTCTTT.

J is TRBJ1-2 and V is TRBV12-3 or TRBV12-4; TRBD1 aligns across 8 bases. The CDR3 is made up of 13 amino acids. Unmatched junction bases numbered 8, after V lost 8 bases and J lost 6 bases. The CDR3 here is CASSSGGADGYTF. The DNA for the CDR3 is TGTGCCAGCTCCTCAGGGGGCGCAGATGGCTACACCTTC.

The genes are TRBV11-2 and TRBJ2-7, with 9 bases that match TRBD1. The CDR3 has 14 residues. The germline gives CDR1 SGHAT, CDR2 FQNNGV. V shed 3 bases and J 3 bases; nucleotides not matched to a gene: 3. This CDR3 is CASSLWDRDYEQYF. The CDR3, as DNA: TGTGCCAGCAGCTTGTGGGACAGGGACTACGAGCAGTACTTC.